The clone carrying this T cell receptor (beta chain) was recorded many times. Its antigen is as yet unknown. TCRdb re-derived calls from the RACE reads in MiXCR, one entry per CDR3 protein. The sample has some 360,000 distinct CDR3 sequences; approximately 5.1% are singletons. The data belong to a study of human T cells and chemical hapten exposure. J was trimmed by 6 bases and V by 0 bases; bases with no gene match: 11. This CDR3 region has 16 residues. Germline values: CDR1 WSHSY, CDR2 SAAADI. Indicated time point: pre-sensitization, week 0. Treatment described: therapeutic diphenylcyclopropenone sensitization with weekly scalp DPC. Drawing of blood took place ahead of applying each patch test. Study-wide results and limits: Relative to controls, expanded TCRs formed significantly more large CDR3 similarity clusters.

This rearrangement joins TRBV10-2 to TRBJ2-7; 7 bases match TRBD2. Specimen: whole blood, collected in connection with sensitization to the hapten diphenylcyclopropenone (DPC). The clonotype was recovered from a woman in her fifties or sixties with alopecia areata. Some clones in this sample may be carry-over from other donors' samples. In DNA, the CDR3 is TGCGCCAGCAGTGAGTCGGCCGGGGGGAGGGCCCCCGAGCAGTACTTC. Protein product: CASSESAGGRAPEQYF.